This record looks at one T cell receptor (beta chain) sequence and its context. The CDR3 is 15 residues long. V trimming: 5 bases; J trimming: 4 bases; junction bases outside the gene matches: 9. In germline, CDR1 is SGHVS, CDR2 FQNEAQ. The entry originates in a study of T cells after somatic rescue of genetic block. The data were produced by immunoSEQ multiplex PCR, yet TCRdb's version contains in-frame clones alone and is incomplete. The sample has roughly 92,000 clones, about 90% seen once. The material sequenced was peripheral blood mononuclear cells (PBMCs). The receptor was isolated from a woman in her late teens or twenties. The genes are TRBV7-8 and TRBJ2-3; the match to TRBD2 covers 7 bases. In nucleotides, the CDR3 is TGTGCCAGCAGCCCTCGGGGCGGGAGAGCAGATACGCAGTATTTT. The encoded protein is CASSPRGGRADTQYF.